Each of the 31 T cell receptor beta chains below was sequenced from the same sample in a study of blood T cell repertoires in COVID-19. TCRdb keeps only in-frame clones here, not all; method: immunoSEQ multiplex PCR. Here the sample spans tens of thousands of clones, 81% being singletons. Sequenced: peripheral blood. Receptors originate from a woman over 75 with active or convalescent COVID-19.

The chain combines TRBV3-1 (or the pseudogene TRBV3-2) with TRBJ2-7; a possible D gene is TRBD1 (6 bases). The ends were cut back, 4 bases at V and 6 bases at J, with 16 bases in the middle. Germline V gene lookup returns CDR1 LGHDT and CDR2 YNNKEL (reference sequence). This CDR3 contains 14 residues. CDR3 nucleotide sequence: TGTGCCAGCAGCCCGACAGACAGGATGAGCGAGCAGTACTTC. It is translated as CASSPTDRMSEQYF.

The chain links TRBV2 to TRBJ2-7; possible D gene TRBD1, 5 bases. The germline V gene has CDR1 SNHLY and CDR2 FYNNEI. Trimming shortened V by 6 bases and J by 2 bases, and 11 bases separated the two germline ends. The CDR3 spans 13 residues. DNA of the CDR3: TGTGCCAGCAGCCTCCAGGGCGCCTACGAGCAGTACTTC. Translated: CASSLQGAYEQYF. Variable domain in full (rest from reference TRBV2 and TRBJ2-7): EPEVTQTPSHQVTQMGQEVILRCVPISNHLYFYWYRQILGQKVEFLVSFYNNEISEKSEIFDDQFSVERPDGSNFTLKIRSTKLEDSAMYFCASSLQGAYEQYFGPGTRLTVT.

The chain joins TRBV25-1 to TRBJ2-7, with a weak D call TRBD1 (6 bases). CDR1 MGHDK and CDR2 SYGVNS come from the germline V gene. V was shortened by 4 bases and J by 6 bases, with 22 bases between the two germline ends. This CDR3 comprises 16 residues. DNA for the CDR3: TGTGCCAGCAGTGGCCTTGGACAGACGATACTAGGCGAGCAGTACTTC. Residues: CASSGLGQTILGEQYF.

The genes are TRBV19 and TRBJ1-5; TRBD1 agrees at 8 bases. CDR1 and CDR2 from the germline V gene are LNHDA and SQIVND (reference sequence). Trimming cost V 6 bases and J 6 bases; bases outside gene matches: 7. CDR3 length: 14 amino acids. The CDR3: CASSGTGFSQPQHF. The CDR3, as DNA: TGTGCCAGTAGCGGGACAGGATTTTCTCAGCCCCAGCATTTT.

This clone has just one count. The rearrangement links TRBV5-4 to TRBJ2-1; TRBD2 is a possible D gene (6 bases). Germline lookup yields CDR1 SGHNT and CDR2 YYREEE (reference sequence). CDR3 length: 13 residues. The ends were cut back, 4 bases at V and 5 bases at J, with 10 bases in the middle. CDR3: CASSPPGDNEQFF. The CDR3 region has the DNA TGTGCCAGCAGCCCGCCGGGGGACAATGAGCAGTTCTTC.

The chain carries TRBV7-8 and TRBJ2-1, with a tentative D call TRBD1 (5 bases). The CDR3 totals 17 residues. Deletions cut 1 base from V and 0 bases from J, with 13 bases between. Germline V gene lookup returns CDR1 SGHVS and CDR2 FQNEAQ. For the CDR3, the DNA is TGTGCCAGCAGCTTAGACAGGACATCGAGCTCCTACAATGAGCAGTTCTTC. Translating gives CASSLDRTSSSYNEQFF. Based on the CDR3 plus reference TRBV7-8 and TRBJ2-1, the full variable domain is GAGVSQSPRYKVAKRGQDVALRCDPISGHVSLFWYQQALGQGPEFLTYFQNEAQLDKSGLPSDRFFAERPEGSVSTLKIQRTQQEDSAVYLCASSLDRTSSSYNEQFFGPGTRLTVL.

This clone was detected only once. The chain is built from TRBV6-5 and TRBJ2-3, with D possibly matching TRBD2 (5 bases). Germline V gene lookup returns CDR1 MNHEY and CDR2 SVGAGI. Trimming shortened V by 7 bases and J by 6 bases, and 11 bases separated the two germline ends. The CDR3 loop spans 12 amino acids. Here the CDR3 DNA reads TGTGCCAGCACCAAACCGGGGGATACGCAGTATTTT. Protein product: CASTKPGDTQYF.

This chain joins TRBV29-1 and TRBJ1-1; 12 bases are shared with TRBD1. The CDR3 spans 15 residues. J was trimmed by 5 bases and V by 7 bases; bases with no gene match: 11. Germline CDR1 is SQVTM and CDR2 is ANQGSEA. CDR3 sequence: CSGSRDRGRGTEAFF. CDR3 DNA sequence: TGCAGCGGGTCCCGGGACAGGGGGCGGGGAACTGAAGCTTTCTTT.

The chain has TRBV7-9 and TRBJ2-3, with TRBD1 as a possible D gene (6 bases). Germline V lookup: CDR1 SEHNR, CDR2 FQNEAQ (reference sequence). The CDR3 covers 15 residues. The V and J ends lost 0 bases and 2 bases respectively, with 9 bases between them. The CDR3, as DNA: TGTGCCAGCAGCTTAGCAGGGGGACCCACAGATACGCAGTATTTT. It is translated as CASSLAGGPTDTQYF.

This clone was detected a few times. The chain is built from TRBV12-5 and TRBJ2-3; 10 bases line up with TRBD1. V was clipped by 0 bases and J by 4 bases; unmatched bases: 16. This CDR3 is built from 20 residues. The germline gives CDR1 LGHNT, CDR2 FRNRAP. The CDR3 loop reads CASGLVLTRTGTGVSDTQYF. As DNA, the CDR3 is TGTGCTAGTGGTTTGGTCCTTACCCGGACCGGGACAGGGGTTTCAGATACGCAGTATTTT. The full variable domain, with the rest looked up from reference TRBV12-5 and TRBJ2-3, is DARVTQTPRHKVTEMGQEVTMRCQPILGHNTVFWYRQTMMQGLELLAYFRNRAPLDDSGMPKDRFSAEMPDATLATLKIQPSEPRDSAVYFCASGLVLTRTGTGVSDTQYFGPGTRLTVL.

The rearrangement uses TRBV7-6 and TRBJ1-2; D uncertain. The CDR3 length is 11 residues. Trimming stripped 6 bases from V and 8 bases from J, with 10 bases between. CDR1 and CDR2 from the germline V gene are SGHVS and FNYEAQ. CDR3 residues: CASSREAGYTF. CDR3 in DNA: TGTGCCAGCAGTAGGGAGGCAGGCTACACCTTC.

This chain uses TRBV19 with TRBJ1-1; D perhaps matches TRBD1 (5 bases). Trimming pared 3 bases from V and 1 base from J, leaving 6 bases between. The CDR3 length is 13 residues. CDR1 LNHDA and CDR2 SQIVND come from the germline V gene (reference sequence). The CDR3 region has the DNA TGTGCCAGTAGTATTCAGGGGAACACTGAAGCTTTCTTT. Its translation: CASSIQGNTEAFF.

This clone showed up just a few times. The chain combines TRBV7-8 with TRBJ2-7, with TRBD1 matching over 11 bases. CDR1 SGHVS and CDR2 FQNEAQ come from the germline V gene. The CDR3 is 14 residues long. V lost 6 bases to trimming and J lost 3 bases; unmatched junction nucleotides: 4. In nucleotides, the CDR3 is TGTGCCAGCAGAACCGGGACAGGGGGCTACGAGCAGTACTTC. Its protein is CASRTGTGGYEQYF.

Points on this clone: In the same sample, other DNA sequences code for this CDR3. This chain connects TRBV9 to TRBJ2-5, with D unresolved. This CDR3 has 14 residues. Per the germline V gene, CDR1 is SGDLS and CDR2 is YYNGEE. V was shortened by 0 bases and J by 2 bases, with 8 bases between the two germline ends. DNA for the CDR3: TGTGCCAGCAGCGTAGGTACTCTACAAGAGACCCAGTACTTC. Its protein product is CASSVGTLQETQYF.

The chain uses TRBV29-1 and TRBJ1-3; D remains ambiguous. CDR1 SQVTM and CDR2 ANQGSEA come from the germline V gene. V was cut by 2 bases and J by 1 base, with 6 bases left in between. The CDR3 has 13 residues. The CDR3: CSVELRSGNTIYF. The CDR3 DNA reads as TGCAGCGTTGAACTCCGGTCTGGAAACACCATATATTTT.

The chain carries TRBV7-2 and TRBJ1-6; D is ambiguous. The germline V gene has CDR1 SGHTA and CDR2 FQGNSA. The V gene lost 4 bases and the J gene lost 0 bases, with 7 bases spanning the gap. The CDR3 covers 15 residues. In DNA form, the CDR3 reads TGTGCCAGCAGCTCGGGAAGCTCCTATAATTCACCCCTCCACTTT. Translation gives CASSSGSSYNSPLHF.

V gene TRBV6-6 combines with J gene TRBJ1-6, with TRBD1 matching 7 bases. V trimming: 9 bases; J trimming: 9 bases; junction bases outside the gene matches: 8. The CDR3 has 13 residues. Germline values: CDR1 MNHNY, CDR2 SVGAGI (reference sequence). CDR3 in DNA: TGTGCCAGTTCAACAGGGGAGGTTTCACCCCTCCACTTT. Translation gives CASSTGEVSPLHF.

The chain recombines TRBV2 with TRBJ1-3; D not resolved. The germline V gene encodes CDR1 SNHLY and CDR2 FYNNEI. The length of the CDR3 is 15 residues. With 7 bases removed from V and 0 bases from J, the gap between germline ends came to 13 bases. The CDR3 DNA reads as TGTGCCAGCACCTGGCTGTGGGCCTCTGGAAACACCATATATTTT. Residues: CASTWLWASGNTIYF.

The V gene is TRBV24-1, the J gene TRBJ1-1; 9 bases match TRBD1. The CDR3 is 17 residues long. V was pared by 5 bases and J by 4 bases, with 13 bases of the junction left unmatched. The germline CDR1 and CDR2 sequences are KGHDR and SFDVKD. Written as DNA, the CDR3 is TGTGCCACCAGTGCCGCGGGACAGGGATCTTTAGGCACTGAAGCTTTCTTT. Its protein product is CATSAAGQGSLGTEAFF.

The chain combines TRBV14 with TRBJ1-2; D is unclear. Trimming took 0 bases from V and 3 from J, leaving 8 bases between them. Germline loops: CDR1 SGHDN, CDR2 FVKESK. The CDR3 length is 14 residues. The CDR3 coding sequence is TGTGCCAGCAGCCAAGATAGTATGGACTATGGCTACACCTTC. Residues: CASSQDSMDYGYTF.

This clone occurred a few times. The chain uses TRBV5-1 and TRBJ1-1; 7 bases match TRBD1. The ends lost 4 bases at V and 5 bases at J; junction bases unmatched: 11. Germline assignment: CDR1 SGHRS and CDR2 YFSETQ. The CDR3 totals 15 residues. In DNA, the CDR3 is TGCGCCAGCAGCGTTACACAGGGGTCGGGGACTGAAGCTTTCTTT. Translation: CASSVTQGSGTEAFF.

The V and J genes are TRBV25-1 and TRBJ1-6; TRBD1 matches 10 bases. The V segment lost 1 base and the J segment 7 bases; nucleotides outside the gene matches: 1. This CDR3 has 15 residues. Germline values: CDR1 MGHDK, CDR2 SYGVNS. The CDR3 DNA reads TGTGCCAGCAGTGAATCGGACAGGGGGAATTCACCCCTCCACTTT. Protein: CASSESDRGNSPLHF. Together with reference TRBV25-1 and TRBJ1-6, the CDR3 gives the full variable domain: EADIYQTPRYLVIGTGKKITLECSQTMGHDKMYWYQQDPGMELHLIHYSYGVNSTEKGDLSSESTVSRIRTEHFPLTLESARPSHTSQYLCASSESDRGNSPLHFGNGTRLTVT.

In this sample, this clone turned up a few times. The chain has TRBV2 and TRBJ2-5; 8 nucleotides agree with TRBD2. CDR3 size: 16 residues. Unmatched junction bases numbered 13, after V lost 6 bases and J lost 4 bases. Germline V lookup: CDR1 SNHLY, CDR2 FYNNEI. CDR3 sequence (DNA): TGTGCCAGCAGAGAGACATTCGGGAGGGCGAGAGAGACCCAGTACTTC. It codes for CASRETFGRARETQYF.

The chain uses TRBV9 and TRBJ2-2; TRBD2 agrees at 7 bases. The CDR3 runs 15 residues. Germline V CDR1 and CDR2: SGDLS, YYNGEE. V gave up 0 bases and J gave up 7 bases; unmatched junction bases: 6. CDR3 protein: CASSVEGGVDGELFF. CDR3 bases: TGTGCCAGCAGCGTAGAGGGAGGGGTTGACGGGGAGCTGTTTTTT.

CDR3 nucleotide sequence: TGTGCCAGCAGCTTCGACAGGGGGGACATCCATTATGGCTACACCTTC. Translated: CASSFDRGDIHYGYTF. J is TRBJ1-2 and V is TRBV7-8, with 9 positions matching TRBD1. The germline CDR1 and CDR2 sequences are SGHVS and FQNEAQ. This CDR3 has 16 amino acids. V shed 3 bases, J shed 5 bases, and the junction held 10 bases outside the gene matches.

V gene TRBV7-2 combines with J gene TRBJ1-5; perhaps TRBD1 as D (5 bases). V dropped 5 bases and J dropped 6 bases, with 14 bases sitting between them. Germline V gives CDR1 SGHTA, CDR2 FQGNSA. The CDR3 loop spans 14 amino acids. In DNA form, the CDR3 reads TGTGCCAGCAGCCCACGTGTGGGGGGTCAGCCCCAGCATTTT. Translated, it gives CASSPRVGGQPQHF.

V is TRBV20-1 and J is TRBJ1-4; possible D gene TRBD1, 5 bases. Looked up from germline, CDR1 is DFQATT and CDR2 is SNEGSKA (reference sequence). The CDR3 is 12 residues long. Trimming left V 3 bases short and J 8 bases short, with 10 bases between. Here the CDR3 DNA reads TGCAGTGCTAGTCAGGGAGGGGAAAAACTGTTTTTT. Its protein product is CSASQGGEKLFF.

V usage is TRBV5-6 and J usage is TRBJ1-5; no reliable D call. The CDR3 extends over 12 amino acids. Trimming took 2 bases from V and 3 from J, leaving 3 bases between them. CDR1 and CDR2 from the germline V gene are SGHDT and YYEEEE. CDR3 sequence: CASSFHNQPQHF. The CDR3 DNA is TGTGCCAGCAGCTTTCACAATCAGCCCCAGCATTTT.

The CDR3 region is CSASRTGGGTEAFF. The CDR3 DNA reads TGCAGTGCTAGTCGGACAGGGGGTGGCACTGAAGCTTTCTTT. The chain is built from TRBV20-1 and TRBJ1-1; 10 bases agree with TRBD1. Trimming cost V 3 bases and J 4 bases; bases outside gene matches: 5. Germline V gene data show CDR1 as DFQATT and CDR2 as SNEGSKA (reference sequence). The CDR3 totals 14 residues.

CDR3 coding DNA: TGTGCCAGCAGTGAATCTGGACAGGCTTACGAGCAGTACTTC. This gives the protein CASSESGQAYEQYF. The chain links TRBV6-1 to TRBJ2-7; TRBD1 agrees at 7 bases. The length of the CDR3 is 14 residues. Germline values: CDR1 MNHNS, CDR2 SASEGT. With V trimmed by 2 bases and J by 4 bases, 5 bases remained unmatched.

The V gene is TRBV5-1, the J gene TRBJ1-1; a possible D gene is TRBD1 (5 bases). Germline V gene lookup returns CDR1 SGHRS and CDR2 YFSETQ. Trimming removed 4 bases at V and 2 bases at J, with 12 bases between. The CDR3 extends over 14 amino acids. CDR3 DNA: TGCGCCAGCAGCGCGGGACGGCTTAACACTGAAGCTTTCTTT. This encodes CASSAGRLNTEAFF.